A selection of T cell receptor beta chains follows, all from one sample in a study of metastatic and nonmetastatic thyroid tumors. TCRdb re-called the PCR reads via MiXCR. Of 14,000 or so clones in the sample, more than 20% were seen once. The specimen sequenced was tumor tissue. These receptors were collected from a female donor with papillary thyroid cancer or a benign thyroid nodule (not recorded which). Some clones in this sample may be carry-over from other donors' samples. CDR3s include the opening cysteine and the closing phenylalanine or tryptophan. D genes are given only for firm matches. Rows give clone size only sometimes, using once, few, many, or a class for an expanded clone.

d_call: TRBD1
clone_size: many
j_call: TRBJ1-6
v_call: TRBV5-6
cdr3_nt: TGTGCCAGCAGCGCCCCGACAGGGGGCGGGAGTTCACCCCTCCACTTT
cdr3_aa: CASSAPTGGGSSPLHF

d_call: NA
clone_size: NA
j_call: TRBJ1-1
v_call: TRBV20-1
cdr3_nt: TGCAGTGCTAGAACGTTGAACAATGAAGATTTCTTT
cdr3_aa: CSARTLNNEDFF

d_call: NA
clone_size: NA
j_call: TRBJ1-2
v_call: TRBV4-2
cdr3_nt: TGTGCCAGCAGCCAAGTGATAGATAACTATGGCTACACCTTC
cdr3_aa: CASSQVIDNYGYTF

d_call: TRBD2
clone_size: NA
j_call: TRBJ2-5
v_call: TRBV20-1
cdr3_nt: TGCAGTGCTAGACTAGCGGGAGGGTGGGGAGAGACCCAGTACTTC
cdr3_aa: CSARLAGGWGETQYF

d_call: NA
clone_size: NA
j_call: TRBJ2-3
v_call: TRBV27
cdr3_nt: TGTGCCAGCAGCGCCAGCTGGCGGACAGATACGCAGTATTTT
cdr3_aa: CASSASWRTDTQYF

d_call: NA
clone_size: large
j_call: TRBJ1-1
v_call: TRBV27
cdr3_nt: TGTGCCAGCAGGGGAACAGGCGGCGGGATGAACACTGAAGCTTTCTTT
cdr3_aa: CASRGTGGGMNTEAFF

d_call: TRBD1
clone_size: NA
j_call: TRBJ2-7
v_call: TRBV4-2
cdr3_nt: TGTGACAGCAGAAACGACCTTACGCCGGACAGGGAGAAAAACGAGCAGTGCTTC
cdr3_aa: CDSRNDLTPDREKNEQCF

d_call: NA
clone_size: few
j_call: TRBJ2-5
v_call: TRBV10-2
cdr3_nt: TGCGCCAGCAGTGGGGACAACCAAGAGACCCAGTACTTC
cdr3_aa: CASSGDNQETQYF

d_call: TRBD1
clone_size: many
j_call: TRBJ2-7
v_call: TRBV7-9
cdr3_nt: TGTGCCAGCAGCCCACAGGGGGCCGCCTACGAGCAGTACTTC
cdr3_aa: CASSPQGAAYEQYF

d_call: TRBD2
clone_size: many
j_call: TRBJ2-3
v_call: TRBV5-6
cdr3_nt: TGTGCCAGCAGCTTGTCCGGGAGGGCAGATACGCAGTATTTT
cdr3_aa: CASSLSGRADTQYF

d_call: TRBD2
clone_size: NA
j_call: TRBJ2-5
v_call: TRBV6-2/TRBV6-3
cdr3_nt: TGTGCCAGCAGCATAGCGGGGTGGGAGACCCAGTACTTC
cdr3_aa: CASSIAGWETQYF

d_call: TRBD2
clone_size: NA
j_call: TRBJ2-3
v_call: TRBV11-1
cdr3_nt: TGTGCCAGCATCCCTGGGACTAGCGGGAGATCAGATACGCAGTATTTT
cdr3_aa: CASIPGTSGRSDTQYF

d_call: TRBD1
clone_size: many
j_call: TRBJ1-4
v_call: TRBV5-6
cdr3_nt: TGTGCCAGCAGCTTGTCGGTAGCCGGGACAGGGGAAGAAAAACTGTTTTTT
cdr3_aa: CASSLSVAGTGEEKLFF

d_call: NA
clone_size: NA
j_call: TRBJ2-5
v_call: TRBV11-1
cdr3_nt: TGTGCCAGCGGTGTCAGACAGAGCAAGGCCCCCCCGTACCAAGAGACCAAGTACTTC
cdr3_aa: CASGVRQSKAPPYQETKYF

d_call: NA
clone_size: few
j_call: TRBJ1-1
v_call: TRBV10-2
cdr3_nt: TGCGCCAGCAGTACAGGGATGAACACTGAAGCTTTCTTT
cdr3_aa: CASSTGMNTEAFF

d_call: NA
clone_size: NA
j_call: TRBJ2-7
v_call: TRBV20-1
cdr3_nt: TGCAGTGCTAGAACTAACGGGGTAACCTACGAGCAGTACTTC
cdr3_aa: CSARTNGVTYEQYF

d_call: NA
clone_size: many
j_call: TRBJ1-2
v_call: TRBV30
cdr3_nt: TGTGCCTGGAGTGTGGGGGGATCTAACTATGGCTACACCTTC
cdr3_aa: CAWSVGGSNYGYTF

d_call: TRBD2
clone_size: many
j_call: TRBJ2-7
v_call: TRBV28
cdr3_nt: TGTGCCAGCAGCCCGGTAGCGGGAGTGGGGTACGAGCAGTACTTC
cdr3_aa: CASSPVAGVGYEQYF

d_call: NA
clone_size: medium-sized
j_call: TRBJ1-6
v_call: TRBV3-1
cdr3_nt: TGTGCCAGCAGCCAAGATCCCCACCCCAGCTCACCCCTCCACTTT
cdr3_aa: CASSQDPHPSSPLHF

d_call: NA
clone_size: many
j_call: TRBJ2-1
v_call: TRBV24-1
cdr3_nt: TGTGCCACCAGTGAGGGACGGGGGAGGTTCAATGAGCAGTTCTTC
cdr3_aa: CATSEGRGRFNEQFF

d_call: NA
clone_size: few
j_call: TRBJ2-7
v_call: TRBV10-3
cdr3_nt: TGTGCCATCAGTGACATTGCGGCTAGTGTAGGGAACGAGCAGTACTTC
cdr3_aa: CAISDIAASVGNEQYF

d_call: TRBD1
clone_size: many
j_call: TRBJ2-6
v_call: TRBV11-2
cdr3_nt: TGTGCCAGCAGCCTGACAGGGGCAGGGGCCAACGTCCTGACTTTC
cdr3_aa: CASSLTGAGANVLTF

d_call: NA
clone_size: NA
j_call: TRBJ2-5
v_call: TRBV6-2/TRBV6-3
cdr3_nt: TGTGCCAGCAGGAGGGGCGGGGGCCTCCAAGAGACCCAGTACTTC
cdr3_aa: CASRRGGGLQETQYF

d_call: TRBD2
clone_size: NA
j_call: TRBJ2-7
v_call: TRBV30
cdr3_nt: TGTGCCTGGAGCGACGGGACTAGCGGATACGAGCAGTACTTC
cdr3_aa: CAWSDGTSGYEQYF

d_call: NA
clone_size: NA
j_call: TRBJ1-5
v_call: TRBV27
cdr3_nt: TGTGCCAGCAAAGGGAGATTCAATAAGCACCAGCATTTT
cdr3_aa: CASKGRFNKHQHF

d_call: NA
clone_size: many
j_call: TRBJ2-1
v_call: TRBV5-1
cdr3_nt: TGCGCCAGCAGCTTGCGGCAGGGAACCAATGAGCAGTTCTTC
cdr3_aa: CASSLRQGTNEQFF

d_call: TRBD2
clone_size: many
j_call: TRBJ2-3
v_call: TRBV9
cdr3_nt: TGTGCCAGCAGCGCCCCCGGGACTAGCGCCATTGAGGATACGCAGTATTTT
cdr3_aa: CASSAPGTSAIEDTQYF

d_call: TRBD1
clone_size: NA
j_call: TRBJ1-6
v_call: TRBV6-1
cdr3_nt: TGTGCCAGCAGGGACAGGGTGTCTTCACCCCTCCACTTT
cdr3_aa: CASRDRVSSPLHF

d_call: TRBD1
clone_size: few
j_call: TRBJ2-3
v_call: TRBV6-1
cdr3_nt: TGTGCCATCCGGGACAGGGCCTTCCTAGCGGCCACATATACGCAGTATTTT
cdr3_aa: CAIRDRAFLAATYTQYF

d_call: TRBD1
clone_size: few
j_call: TRBJ1-1
v_call: TRBV29-1
cdr3_nt: TGCAGCGTGGACAGGGCCCTGAACACTGAAGCTTTCTTT
cdr3_aa: CSVDRALNTEAFF

d_call: NA
clone_size: NA
j_call: TRBJ1-2
v_call: TRBV5-5
cdr3_nt: TGTGCCAGCAGCTTGCCCGACATAGGGGGCTACACCTTC
cdr3_aa: CASSLPDIGGYTF

d_call: NA
clone_size: NA
j_call: TRBJ2-2
v_call: TRBV12-3/TRBV12-4
cdr3_nt: TGTGCCAGCACCCCCCTGAACACCGGGGAGCTATTTTTT
cdr3_aa: CASTPLNTGELFF

d_call: NA
clone_size: few
j_call: TRBJ2-1
v_call: TRBV28
cdr3_nt: TGTGCCAGCAGTGTCCGGACTATAGTTTACGATGAGCAGTTCTTC
cdr3_aa: CASSVRTIVYDEQFF

d_call: NA
clone_size: once
j_call: TRBJ2-7
v_call: TRBV3-1
cdr3_nt: TGTGCCAGCTCAGTGACGGATTCCTACGAGCAGTACTTC
cdr3_aa: CASSVTDSYEQYF

d_call: NA
clone_size: medium-sized
j_call: TRBJ2-7
v_call: TRBV20-1
cdr3_nt: TGCAGTGCTCCCCGACAGGCCTACGAGCAGTACTTC
cdr3_aa: CSAPRQAYEQYF

d_call: NA
clone_size: medium-sized
j_call: TRBJ1-2
v_call: TRBV27
cdr3_nt: TGTGCCAGCGGCAGGGGTAACTATGGCTACACCTTC
cdr3_aa: CASGRGNYGYTF

d_call: NA
clone_size: few
j_call: TRBJ2-1
v_call: TRBV6-1
cdr3_nt: TGTGCCAGCAGTACCCCAGCTGGAGGGTGTGAGCAGTTCTTC
cdr3_aa: CASSTPAGGCEQFF

d_call: NA
clone_size: few
j_call: TRBJ2-5
v_call: TRBV6-2/TRBV6-3
cdr3_nt: TGTGCCAGCAGTCAGGCCGGGGCAGAAGAGAACACCCAGTACTTC
cdr3_aa: CASSQAGAEENTQYF

d_call: NA
clone_size: many
j_call: TRBJ2-5
v_call: TRBV20-1
cdr3_nt: TGCAGTGCTAGGGGGGAGTTAGGGGAGACCCAGTACTTC
cdr3_aa: CSARGELGETQYF

d_call: NA
clone_size: medium-sized
j_call: TRBJ2-2
v_call: TRBV27
cdr3_nt: TGTGCCAGCAGTGTCAGGGGTCCGAACACCGGGGAGCTGTTTTTT
cdr3_aa: CASSVRGPNTGELFF

d_call: TRBD1
clone_size: few
j_call: TRBJ1-6
v_call: TRBV27
cdr3_nt: TGTGCCAGCAGTTCACAGGGGAATTCACCCCTCCACTTT
cdr3_aa: CASSSQGNSPLHF

d_call: NA
clone_size: NA
j_call: TRBJ2-2
v_call: TRBV3-1
cdr3_nt: TGTGCCAGCAGCCAAGATCCCAGGTATGGGACCGGGGAGCTGTTTTTT
cdr3_aa: CASSQDPRYGTGELFF

d_call: NA
clone_size: NA
j_call: TRBJ2-3
v_call: TRBV27
cdr3_nt: TGTGCCAGCAGAGTGGCTAGTGATCCAGATACGCAGTATTTT
cdr3_aa: CASRVASDPDTQYF

d_call: TRBD2
clone_size: many
j_call: TRBJ2-3
v_call: TRBV20-1
cdr3_nt: TGCAGTGCTAGTACACTAGCGGGATCGTCCCTCACAGATACGCAGTATTTT
cdr3_aa: CSASTLAGSSLTDTQYF

d_call: TRBD2
clone_size: NA
j_call: TRBJ2-2
v_call: TRBV30
cdr3_nt: TGTGCCTGGAGCCGACTAGCGGGTAACACCGGGGAGCTGTTTTTT
cdr3_aa: CAWSRLAGNTGELFF